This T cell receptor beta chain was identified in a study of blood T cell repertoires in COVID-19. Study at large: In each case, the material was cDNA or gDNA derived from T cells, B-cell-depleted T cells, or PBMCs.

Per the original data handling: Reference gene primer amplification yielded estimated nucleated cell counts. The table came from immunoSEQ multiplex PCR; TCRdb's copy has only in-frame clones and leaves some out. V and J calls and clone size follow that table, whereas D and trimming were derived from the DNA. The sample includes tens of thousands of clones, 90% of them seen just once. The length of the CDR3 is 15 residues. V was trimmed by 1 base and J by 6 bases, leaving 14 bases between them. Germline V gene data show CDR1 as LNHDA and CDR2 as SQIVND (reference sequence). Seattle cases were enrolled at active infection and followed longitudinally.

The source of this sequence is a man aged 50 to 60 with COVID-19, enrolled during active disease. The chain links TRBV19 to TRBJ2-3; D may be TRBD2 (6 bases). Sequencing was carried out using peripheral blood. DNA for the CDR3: TGTGCCAGTAGTATAGGAGCCGGAGGGTCCGATACGCAGTATTTT. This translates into CASSIGAGGSDTQYF.